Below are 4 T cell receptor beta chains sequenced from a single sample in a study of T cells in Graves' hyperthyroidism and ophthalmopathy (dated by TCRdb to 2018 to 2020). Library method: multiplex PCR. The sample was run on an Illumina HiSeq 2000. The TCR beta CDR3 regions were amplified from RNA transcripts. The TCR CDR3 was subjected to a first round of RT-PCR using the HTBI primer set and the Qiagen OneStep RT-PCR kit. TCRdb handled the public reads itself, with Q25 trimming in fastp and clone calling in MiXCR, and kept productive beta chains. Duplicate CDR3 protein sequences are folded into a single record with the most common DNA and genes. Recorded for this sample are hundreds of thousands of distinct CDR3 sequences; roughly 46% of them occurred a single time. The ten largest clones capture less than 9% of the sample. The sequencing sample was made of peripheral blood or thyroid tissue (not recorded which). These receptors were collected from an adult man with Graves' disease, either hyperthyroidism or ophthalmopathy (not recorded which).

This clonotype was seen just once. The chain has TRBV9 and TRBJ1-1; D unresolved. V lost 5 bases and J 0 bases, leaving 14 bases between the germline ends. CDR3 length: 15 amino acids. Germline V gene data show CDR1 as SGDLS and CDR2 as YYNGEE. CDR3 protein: CASSEPPLLNTEAFF. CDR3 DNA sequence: TGTGCCAGCAGTGAACCCCCCTTACTGAACACTGAAGCTTTCTTT.

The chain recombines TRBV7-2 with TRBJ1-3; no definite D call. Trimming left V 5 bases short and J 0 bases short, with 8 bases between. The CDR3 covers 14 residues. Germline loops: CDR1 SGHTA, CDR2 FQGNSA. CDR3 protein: CASSPTASGNTIYF. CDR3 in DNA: TGTGCCAGCAGCCCCACAGCCTCTGGAAACACCATATATTTT.

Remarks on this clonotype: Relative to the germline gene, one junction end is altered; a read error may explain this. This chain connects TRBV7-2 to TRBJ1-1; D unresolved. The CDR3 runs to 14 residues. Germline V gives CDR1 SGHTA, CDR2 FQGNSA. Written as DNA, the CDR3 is TGTGCCAGCAGCTTCACCGCGATGAACACTGGAGCTTTCTTT. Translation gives CASSFTAMNTGAFF.

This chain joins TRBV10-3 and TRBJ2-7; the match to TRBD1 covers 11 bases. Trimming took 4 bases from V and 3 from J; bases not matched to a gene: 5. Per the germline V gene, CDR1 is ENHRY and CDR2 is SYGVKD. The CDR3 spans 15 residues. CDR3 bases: TGTGCCATCAGTGTCCGGGACAGGGGGGACTACGAGCAGTACTTC. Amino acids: CAISVRDRGDYEQYF.